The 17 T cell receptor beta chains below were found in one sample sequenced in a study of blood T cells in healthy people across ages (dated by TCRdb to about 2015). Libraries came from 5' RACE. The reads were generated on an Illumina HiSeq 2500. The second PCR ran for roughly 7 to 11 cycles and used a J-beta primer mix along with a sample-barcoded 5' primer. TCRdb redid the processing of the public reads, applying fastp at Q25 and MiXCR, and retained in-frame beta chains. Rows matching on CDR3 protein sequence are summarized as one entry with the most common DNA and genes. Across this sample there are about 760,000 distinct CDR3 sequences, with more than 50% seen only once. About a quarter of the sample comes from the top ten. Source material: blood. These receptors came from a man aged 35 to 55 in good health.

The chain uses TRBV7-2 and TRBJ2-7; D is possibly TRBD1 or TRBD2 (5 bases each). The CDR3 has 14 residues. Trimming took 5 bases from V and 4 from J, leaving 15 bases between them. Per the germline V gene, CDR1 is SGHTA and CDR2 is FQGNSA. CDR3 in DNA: TGTGCCAGCAGCCTACTACGGGACCCATACGAGCAGTACTTC. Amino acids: CASSLLRDPYEQYF.

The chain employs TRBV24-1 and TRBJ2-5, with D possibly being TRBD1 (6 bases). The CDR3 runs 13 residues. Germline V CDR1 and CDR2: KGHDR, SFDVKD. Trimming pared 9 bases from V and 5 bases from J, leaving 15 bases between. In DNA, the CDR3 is TGTGCCACCGCACTGGGGGCCCGGGAGACCCAGTACTTC. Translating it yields CATALGARETQYF.

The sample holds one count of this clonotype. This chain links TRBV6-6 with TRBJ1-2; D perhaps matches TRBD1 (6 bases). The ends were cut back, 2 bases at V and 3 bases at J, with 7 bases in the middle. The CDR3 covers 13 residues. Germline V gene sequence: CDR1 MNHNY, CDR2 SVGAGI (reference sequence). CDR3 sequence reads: CASSYEGDYGYTF. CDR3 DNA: TGTGCCAGCAGTTACGAGGGGGACTATGGCTACACCTTC.

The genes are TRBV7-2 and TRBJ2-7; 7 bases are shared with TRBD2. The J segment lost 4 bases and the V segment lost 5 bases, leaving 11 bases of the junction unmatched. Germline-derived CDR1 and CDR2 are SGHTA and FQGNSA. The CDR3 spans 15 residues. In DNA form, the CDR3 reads TGTGCCAGCAGCACCCGAGAGGGAGGGCCGTACGAGCAGTACTTC. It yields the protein CASSTREGGPYEQYF. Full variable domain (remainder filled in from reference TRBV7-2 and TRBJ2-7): GAGVSQSPSNKVTEKGKDVELRCDPISGHTALYWYRQSLGQGLEFLIYFQGNSAPDKSGLPSDRFSAERTGGSVSTLTIQRTQQEDSAVYLCASSTREGGPYEQYFGPGTRLTVT.

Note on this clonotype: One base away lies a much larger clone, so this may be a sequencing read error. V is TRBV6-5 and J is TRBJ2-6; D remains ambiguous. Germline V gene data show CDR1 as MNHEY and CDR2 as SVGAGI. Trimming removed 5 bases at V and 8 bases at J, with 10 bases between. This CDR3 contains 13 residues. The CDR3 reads CASSGRQPNVLTF. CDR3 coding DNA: TGTGCCAGCAGTGGCCGTCAGCCCAACGTCCTGACTTTC.

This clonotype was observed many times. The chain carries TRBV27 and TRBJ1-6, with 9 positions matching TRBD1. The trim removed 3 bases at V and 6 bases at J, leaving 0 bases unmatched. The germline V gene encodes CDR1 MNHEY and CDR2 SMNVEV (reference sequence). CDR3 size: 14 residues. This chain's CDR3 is CASSLTGGNSPLHF. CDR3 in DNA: TGTGCCAGCAGTTTGACAGGGGGTAATTCACCCCTCCACTTT.

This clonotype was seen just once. The CDR3 reads CASSLERGQGDTQYF. In DNA, the CDR3 is TGTGCCAGCAGTTTAGAACGGGGCCAGGGCGATACGCAGTATTTT. The V call is TRBV28, the J call TRBJ2-3; tentatively, D is TRBD1 or TRBD2 (5 bases each). V was cut by 2 bases and J by 6 bases, with 15 bases left in between. The CDR3 loop spans 15 amino acids. The germline CDR1 and CDR2 sequences are MDHEN and SYDVKM.

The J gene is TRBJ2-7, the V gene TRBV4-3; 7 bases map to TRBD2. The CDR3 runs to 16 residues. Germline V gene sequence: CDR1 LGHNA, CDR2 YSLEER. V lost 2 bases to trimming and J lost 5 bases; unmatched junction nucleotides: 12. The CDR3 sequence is CASSQSRGSRGDEQYF. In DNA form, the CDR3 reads TGCGCCAGCAGCCAATCACGGGGCTCTCGGGGGGACGAGCAGTACTTC.

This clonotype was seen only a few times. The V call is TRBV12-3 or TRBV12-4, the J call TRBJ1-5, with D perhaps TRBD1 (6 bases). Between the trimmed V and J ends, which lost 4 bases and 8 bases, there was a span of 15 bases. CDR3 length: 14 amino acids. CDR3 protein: CASSSQGQREPQHF. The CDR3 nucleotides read TGTGCCAGCAGTTCCCAGGGGCAAAGGGAGCCCCAGCATTTT.

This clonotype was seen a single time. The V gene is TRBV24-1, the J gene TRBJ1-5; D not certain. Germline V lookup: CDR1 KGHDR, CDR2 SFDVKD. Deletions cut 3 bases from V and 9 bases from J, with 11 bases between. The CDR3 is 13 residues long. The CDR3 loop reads CATSDAQRGPQHF. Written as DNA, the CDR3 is TGTGCCACCAGTGATGCGCAGCGGGGGCCCCAGCATTTT.

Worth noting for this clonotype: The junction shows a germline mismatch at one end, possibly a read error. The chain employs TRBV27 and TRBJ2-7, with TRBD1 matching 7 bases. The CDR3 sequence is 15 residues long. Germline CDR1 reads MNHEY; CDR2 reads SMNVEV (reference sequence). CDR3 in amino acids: CAGSPQGQTPGEQYF. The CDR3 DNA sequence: TGTGCCGGCAGTCCGCAGGGACAGACTCCAGGCGAGCAGTACTTC.

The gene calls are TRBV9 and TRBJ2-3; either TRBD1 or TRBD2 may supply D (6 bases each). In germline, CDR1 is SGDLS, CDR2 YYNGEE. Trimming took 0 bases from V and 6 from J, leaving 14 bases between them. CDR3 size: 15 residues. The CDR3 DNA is TGTGCCAGCAGCGTAGCTTATGGGGGGCGGGATACGCAGTATTTT. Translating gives CASSVAYGGRDTQYF.

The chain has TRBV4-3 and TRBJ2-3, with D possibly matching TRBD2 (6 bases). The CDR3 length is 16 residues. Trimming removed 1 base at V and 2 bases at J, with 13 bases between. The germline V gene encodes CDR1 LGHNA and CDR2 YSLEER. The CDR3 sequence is CASSQASGVHTDTQYF. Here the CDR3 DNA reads TGCGCCAGCAGCCAAGCATCGGGAGTGCACACAGATACGCAGTATTTT.

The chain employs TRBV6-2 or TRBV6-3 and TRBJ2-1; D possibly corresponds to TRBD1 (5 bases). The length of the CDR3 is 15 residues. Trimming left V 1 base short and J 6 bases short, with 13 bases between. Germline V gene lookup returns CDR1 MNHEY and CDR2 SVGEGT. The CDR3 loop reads CASSYWQGRGNEQFF. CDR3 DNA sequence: TGTGCCAGCAGTTACTGGCAGGGAAGGGGCAATGAGCAGTTCTTC.

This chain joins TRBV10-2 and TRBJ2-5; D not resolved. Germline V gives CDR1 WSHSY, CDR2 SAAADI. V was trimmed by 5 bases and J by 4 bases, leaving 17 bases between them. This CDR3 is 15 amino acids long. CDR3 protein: CASSITLSWAETQYF. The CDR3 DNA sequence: TGCGCCAGCAGTATAACATTATCCTGGGCAGAGACCCAGTACTTC.

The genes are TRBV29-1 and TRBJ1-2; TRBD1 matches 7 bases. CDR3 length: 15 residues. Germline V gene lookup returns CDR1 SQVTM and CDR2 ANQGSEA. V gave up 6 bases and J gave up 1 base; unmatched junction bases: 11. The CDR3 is CSVVGGTGDNYGYTF. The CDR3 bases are TGCAGCGTCGTCGGCGGTACAGGGGATAACTATGGCTACACCTTC.

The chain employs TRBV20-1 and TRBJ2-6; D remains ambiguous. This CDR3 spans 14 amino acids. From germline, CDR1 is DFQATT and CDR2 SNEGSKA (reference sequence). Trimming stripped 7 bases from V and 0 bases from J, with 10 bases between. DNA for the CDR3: TGCAGTGTCCTGGTCTTCTCTGGGGCCAACGTCCTGACTTTC. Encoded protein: CSVLVFSGANVLTF.